Each of the 14 T cell receptor beta chains below was sequenced from the same sample in a study of CD39 and CD103 CD8 tumor-infiltrating T cells. The method was immunoSEQ multiplex PCR; TCRdb's version includes in-frame clones alone and lacks a portion of them. The sample yields fewer than 5,000 clones, more than 55% seen once. Sequencing was performed on CD8+ T cells sorted from blood. Sample subset: total memory CD8 T cells (CD45RA-CCR7+/-) from blood or uninvolved lymph node. The receptor set was obtained from a human donor with head and neck squamous cell carcinoma.

This chain uses TRBV2 with TRBJ1-3; D is ambiguous. The CDR3 has 14 amino acids. With 6 bases removed from V and 0 bases from J, the gap between germline ends came to 9 bases. CDR1 and CDR2 (germline): SNHLY, FYNNEI. Here the CDR3 reads CASRPGSSGNTIYF. CDR3 coding DNA: TGTGCCAGCAGGCCGGGGAGCTCTGGAAACACCATATATTTT. Filled out from reference TRBV2 and TRBJ1-3, the complete variable domain reads EPEVTQTPSHQVTQMGQEVILRCVPISNHLYFYWYRQILGQKVEFLVSFYNNEISEKSEIFDDQFSVERPDGSNFTLKIRSTKLEDSAMYFCASRPGSSGNTIYFGEGSWLTVV.

This sequence joins TRBV18 and TRBJ2-1, with D possibly TRBD1 on 5 matching bases. Germline V CDR1 and CDR2: KGHSH, LQKENI. The germline V and J ends were trimmed by 0 bases and 9 bases, with 15 bases remaining between them. CDR3 size: 15 residues. CDR3 loop: CASSPPAGPFLEQFF. The DNA for the CDR3 is TGTGCCAGCTCACCACCGGCAGGGCCCTTTCTTGAGCAGTTCTTC.

The chain links TRBV5-1 to TRBJ1-3, with 8 bases identical to TRBD1. With V trimmed by 3 bases and J by 2 bases, 1 base remained unmatched. The CDR3 is 14 residues long. CDR1 is SGHRS, CDR2 YFSETQ, per germline. CDR3 region: CASSWTGPGNTIYF. For the CDR3, the DNA is TGCGCCAGCAGCTGGACAGGGCCTGGAAACACCATATATTTT.

This clone was observed a few times. The CDR3 here is CASSDPTGGNYNEQFF. CDR3 DNA: TGTGCCAGCAGTGACCCTACAGGGGGCAACTACAATGAGCAGTTCTTC. This chain joins TRBV6-1 and TRBJ2-1; TRBD1 aligns across 9 bases. V dropped 3 bases and J dropped 3; count of bases not matched to a gene: 6. This CDR3 contains 16 residues. The V gene's germline CDR1 is MNHNS and CDR2 SASEGT.

The chain combines TRBV19 with TRBJ2-3; 7 bases line up with TRBD1. Germline V CDR1 and CDR2: LNHDA, SQIVND (reference sequence). The ends lost 5 bases at V and 2 bases at J; junction bases unmatched: 7. The length of the CDR3 is 15 residues. The CDR3 sequence is CASSPFGTDTDTQYF. The CDR3 DNA reads as TGTGCCAGTAGTCCCTTTGGGACAGACACAGATACGCAGTATTTT.

The rearrangement links TRBV27 to TRBJ2-7; 7 positions match TRBD1. There are 15 residues in the CDR3. Trimming cost V 6 bases and J 2 bases; bases outside gene matches: 10. CDR1 and CDR2 from the germline V gene are MNHEY and SMNVEV (reference sequence). In DNA, the CDR3 is TGTGCCAGCAGAACTTCAGGGGACAGAGCCTACGAGCAGTACTTC. Its translation: CASRTSGDRAYEQYF.

The chain employs TRBV4-1 and TRBJ1-5; D not resolved. CDR3 size: 13 residues. Germline-derived CDR1 and CDR2 are MGHRA and YSYEKL. Deletions cut 4 bases from V and 5 bases from J, with 9 bases between. CDR3 residues: CASSPGWDQPQHF. DNA for the CDR3: TGCGCCAGCAGCCCGGGATGGGATCAGCCCCAGCATTTT.

This chain joins TRBV4-3 and TRBJ1-4; a weak D match, TRBD1 (5 bases). V lost 0 bases, J lost 7 bases, and 21 bases lay in between. Germline CDR1 and CDR2: LGHNA and YSLEER. The CDR3 covers 18 residues. CDR3: CASSQEGDGRDWGEKLFF. The CDR3 DNA reads TGCGCCAGCAGCCAAGAAGGAGATGGCAGGGATTGGGGTGAAAAACTGTTTTTT.

This rearrangement joins TRBV7-9 to TRBJ1-1; 7 bases line up with TRBD1. The junction had 18 bases not matched to a gene; V was cut back by 11 bases and J by 0 bases. CDR1 is SEHNR, CDR2 FQNEAQ, per germline (reference sequence). This CDR3 spans 17 amino acids. CDR3 nucleotides: TGTGCCTGCGGGGGGGCGAGTACAGGGGCAATGAACACTGAAGCTTTCTTT. Translated, it gives CACGGASTGAMNTEAFF.

This clone has a single count. V is TRBV4-1 and J is TRBJ2-7, with a tentative D call TRBD2 (6 bases). This CDR3 has 12 residues. V was pared by 4 bases and J by 6 bases, with 10 bases between. CDR1 is MGHRA, CDR2 YSYEKL, per germline. CDR3 amino acids: CASSPGGTEQYF. CDR3 bases: TGCGCCAGCAGCCCTGGGGGGACCGAGCAGTACTTC.

The rearrangement links TRBV6-1 to TRBJ2-3, with 9 bases matching TRBD2. The CDR3 is made up of 15 amino acids. Germline assignment: CDR1 MNHNS and CDR2 SASEGT. Unmatched junction bases numbered 8, after V lost 8 bases and J lost 2 bases. The CDR3 region is CASSGLAGHTDTQYF. CDR3 nucleotide sequence: TGTGCCAGCTCGGGCCTAGCGGGACACACAGATACGCAGTATTTT.

The chain carries TRBV5-6 and TRBJ2-1, with TRBD2 as a possible D gene (5 bases). The ends were cut back, 0 bases at V and 8 bases at J, with 9 bases in the middle. CDR3 length: 13 residues. The V gene's germline CDR1 is SGHDT and CDR2 YYEEEE. In DNA, the CDR3 is TGTGCCAGCAGCTTGGGAAGCGGCGATGAGCAGTTCTTC. Its protein is CASSLGSGDEQFF.

The chain is built from TRBV4-2 and TRBJ2-7, with 7 nucleotides matching TRBD1. The V and J ends lost 0 bases and 3 bases, in that order; junction bases with no gene match: 5. This CDR3 region has 15 residues. Per the germline V gene, CDR1 is LGHNA and CDR2 is YNFKEQ. CDR3 loop: CASSQERGLSYEQYF. The CDR3 coding sequence is TGTGCCAGCAGCCAAGAGAGGGGGCTTAGCTACGAGCAGTACTTC.

This chain uses TRBV10-3 with TRBJ2-6, with D unclear. V lost 10 bases and J lost 1, with 5 bases in between. The CDR3 totals 12 residues. Germline V gene lookup returns CDR1 ENHRY and CDR2 SYGVKD. This chain's CDR3 is CATPSGANVLTF. CDR3 coding DNA: TGTGCCACCCCTTCTGGGGCCAACGTCCTGACTTTC.